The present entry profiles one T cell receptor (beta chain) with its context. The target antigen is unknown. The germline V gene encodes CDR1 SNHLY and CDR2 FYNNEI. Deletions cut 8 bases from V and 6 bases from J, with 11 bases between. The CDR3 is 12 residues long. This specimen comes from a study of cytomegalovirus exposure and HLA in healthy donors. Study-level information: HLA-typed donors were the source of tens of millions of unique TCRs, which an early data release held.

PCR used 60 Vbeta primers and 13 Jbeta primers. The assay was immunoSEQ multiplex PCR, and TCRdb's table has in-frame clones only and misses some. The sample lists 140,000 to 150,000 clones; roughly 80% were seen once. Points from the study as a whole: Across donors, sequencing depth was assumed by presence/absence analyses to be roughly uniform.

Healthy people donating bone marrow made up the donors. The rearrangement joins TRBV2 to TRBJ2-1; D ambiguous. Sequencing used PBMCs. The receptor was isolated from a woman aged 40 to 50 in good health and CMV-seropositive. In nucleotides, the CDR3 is TGTGCCAGCTCCAGAGCTAGCAATGAGCAGTTCTTC. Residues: CASSRASNEQFF. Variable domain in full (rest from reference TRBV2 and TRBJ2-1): EPEVTQTPSHQVTQMGQEVILRCVPISNHLYFYWYRQILGQKVEFLVSFYNNEISEKSEIFDDQFSVERPDGSNFTLKIRSTKLEDSAMYFCASSRASNEQFFGPGTRLTVL.